This TCR beta chain came from a study of cytomegalovirus exposure and HLA in healthy donors. The study's findings and limits: Rates of TCR association differed by HLA locus in a later analysis, with DRB1 highest and HLA-C lowest.

V was pared by 3 bases and J by 2 bases, with 6 bases of the junction left unmatched. CDR1 is SGHKS and CDR2 is YYEKEE in the germline V gene (reference sequence). This CDR3 has 15 residues. With respect to this clone: Its antigen is unknown.

With 60 Vbeta and 13 Jbeta primers, the PCR was carried out. The table came from immunoSEQ multiplex PCR; TCRdb's copy has only in-frame clones and leaves some out. The sample lists around 110,000 clones; about 72% were seen once. The chain employs TRBV5-5 and TRBJ2-7; TRBD1 matches at 9 bases. The TCR originated in a man younger than 30 in good health and CMV-seronegative. Sequenced: PBMCs. This chain's CDR3 is CASSSQGTGTYEQYF. CDR3 nucleotide sequence: TGTGCCAGCAGCTCCCAGGGGACAGGGACCTACGAGCAGTACTTC.